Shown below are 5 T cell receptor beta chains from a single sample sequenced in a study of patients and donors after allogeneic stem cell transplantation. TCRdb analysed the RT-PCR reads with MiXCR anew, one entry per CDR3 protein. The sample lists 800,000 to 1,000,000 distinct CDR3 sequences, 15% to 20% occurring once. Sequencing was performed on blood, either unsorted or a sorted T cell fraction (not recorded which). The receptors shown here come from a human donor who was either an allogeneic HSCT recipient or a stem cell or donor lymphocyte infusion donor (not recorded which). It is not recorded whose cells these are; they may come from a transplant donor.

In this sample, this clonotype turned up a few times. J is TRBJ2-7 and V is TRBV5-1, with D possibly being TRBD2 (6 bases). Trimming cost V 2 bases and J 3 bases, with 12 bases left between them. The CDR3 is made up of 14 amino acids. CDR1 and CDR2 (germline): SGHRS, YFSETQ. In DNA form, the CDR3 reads TGCGCCAGCAGCTTACCGGGAGTCGGCTACGAGCAGTACTTC. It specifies CASSLPGVGYEQYF. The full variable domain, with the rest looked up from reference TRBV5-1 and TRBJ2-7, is KAGVTQTPRYLIKTRGQQVTLSCSPISGHRSVSWYQQTPGQGLQFLFEYFSETQRNKGNFPGRFSGRQFSNSRSEMNVSTLELGDSALYLCASSLPGVGYEQYFGPGTRLTVT.

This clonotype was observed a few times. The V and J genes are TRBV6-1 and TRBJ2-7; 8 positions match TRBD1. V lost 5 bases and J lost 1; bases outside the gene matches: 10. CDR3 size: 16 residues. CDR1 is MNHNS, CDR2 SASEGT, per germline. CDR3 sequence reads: CASSKNRGTISYEQYF. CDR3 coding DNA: TGTGCCAGCAGTAAGAACAGGGGGACGATTTCCTACGAGCAGTACTTC.

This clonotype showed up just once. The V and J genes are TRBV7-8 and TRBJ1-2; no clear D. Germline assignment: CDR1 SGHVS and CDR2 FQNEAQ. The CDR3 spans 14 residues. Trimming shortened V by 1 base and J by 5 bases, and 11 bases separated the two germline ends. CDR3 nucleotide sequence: TGTGCCAGCAGCTTAGGGGCGGATAGATATGGCTACACCTTC. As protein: CASSLGADRYGYTF. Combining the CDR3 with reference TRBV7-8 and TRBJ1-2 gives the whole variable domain GAGVSQSPRYKVAKRGQDVALRCDPISGHVSLFWYQQALGQGPEFLTYFQNEAQLDKSGLPSDRFFAERPEGSVSTLKIQRTQQEDSAVYLCASSLGADRYGYTFGSGTRLTVV.

CDR3 protein: CASSNAAETQYF. The DNA for the CDR3 is TGTGCCAGCAGCAACGCCGCAGAGACCCAGTACTTC. This chain links TRBV3-1 with TRBJ2-5, with no clear D. This CDR3 has 12 residues. CDR1 and CDR2 (germline): LGHDT, YNNKEL (reference sequence). Trimming removed 5 bases at V and 4 bases at J, with 8 bases between.

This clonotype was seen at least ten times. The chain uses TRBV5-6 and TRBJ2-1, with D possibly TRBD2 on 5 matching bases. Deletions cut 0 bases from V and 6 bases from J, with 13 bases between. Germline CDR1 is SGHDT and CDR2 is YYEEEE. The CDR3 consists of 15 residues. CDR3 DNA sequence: TGTGCCAGCAGCTTGGCCCCTAGCACTCTCAATGAGCAGTTCTTC. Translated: CASSLAPSTLNEQFF. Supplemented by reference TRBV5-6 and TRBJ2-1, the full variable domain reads DAGVTQSPTHLIKTRGQQVTLRCSPKSGHDTVSWYQQALGQGPQFIFQYYEEEERQRGNFPDRFSGHQFPNYSSELNVNALLLGDSALYLCASSLAPSTLNEQFFGPGTRLTVL.